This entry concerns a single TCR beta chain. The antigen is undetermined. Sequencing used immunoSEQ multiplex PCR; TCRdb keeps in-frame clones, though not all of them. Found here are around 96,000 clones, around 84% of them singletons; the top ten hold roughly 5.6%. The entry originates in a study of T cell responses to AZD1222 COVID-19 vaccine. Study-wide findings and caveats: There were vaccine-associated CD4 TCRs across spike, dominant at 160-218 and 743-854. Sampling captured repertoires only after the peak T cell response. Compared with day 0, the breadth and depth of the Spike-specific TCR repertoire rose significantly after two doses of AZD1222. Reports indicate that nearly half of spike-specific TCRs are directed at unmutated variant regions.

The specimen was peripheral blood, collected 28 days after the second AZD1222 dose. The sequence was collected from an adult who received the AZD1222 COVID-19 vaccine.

This CDR3 reads CASLGPGGASTDTQYF. The CDR3 DNA is TGCGCCAGCTTGGGGCCCGGAGGGGCTAGCACAGATACGCAGTATTTT. This chain uses TRBV4-1 with TRBJ2-3; maybe TRBD2 (6 bases). From germline, CDR1 is MGHRA and CDR2 YSYEKL. The CDR3 covers 16 residues. Trimming pared 8 bases from V and 0 bases from J, leaving 18 bases between.